The table lists the clone carrying this T cell receptor (beta chain) with a count of one. The data originate from a study of blood T cell repertoires in COVID-19. Participants were placed into cohorts based on the clinical history they reported. Two negative PCRs, clearance, or symptom resolution characterized the recovered Cohort 3 donors. The repertoire was sequenced with immunoSEQ multiplex PCR; TCRdb's copy has only in-frame clones and lacks some. The sample has 170,000 or so clones, roughly 90% seen once. The CDR3 is 17 amino acids. CDR1 and CDR2 from the germline V gene are KGHSH and LQKENI. J gave up 6 bases and V 5 bases, and 11 bases lay outside the gene matches.

The source of this sequence is a woman aged 50 to 65 who had recovered from COVID-19. The specimen was PBMCs or T cells enriched from blood (not recorded which). This chain joins TRBV18 and TRBJ2-1; 12 bases are a match to TRBD2. The CDR3 sequence is CASSGFETSGGFNEQFF. In nucleotides, the CDR3 is TGTGCCAGCTCAGGGTTCGAGACTAGCGGGGGTTTCAATGAGCAGTTCTTC.